A single sample gave rise to the 2 T cell receptor beta chains below, sequenced in a study of blood T cells in healthy people across ages. Primed by a sample-barcoded 5' primer and a J-beta primer mix, a second PCR proceeded for about 6 to 12 cycles. TCRdb re-analysed the 5' RACE reads in MiXCR, keeping a single row per CDR3 protein. The repertoire consists of about 1,500,000 distinct CDR3 sequences, with around 39% occurring once and the leading ten covering 7.9%. Sequencing was performed on blood. These receptors were taken from a woman younger than 30 in good health.

This clonotype appeared a few times. The chain is built from TRBV25-1 and TRBJ1-2, with 9 nucleotides matching TRBD1. V shed 3 bases, J shed 4 bases, and the junction held 6 bases outside the gene matches. CDR1 and CDR2 (germline): MGHDK, SYGVNS. The CDR3 contains 15 residues. CDR3 DNA sequence: TGTGCCAGCAGTGAGCAACAGGGGGCCCCCTATGGCTACACCTTC. Protein sequence: CASSEQQGAPYGYTF.

As DNA, the CDR3 is TGTGCCAGCAGTTCAGGGCAGGGGGCCAAAAACATTCAGTACTTC. Amino acid sequence: CASSSGQGAKNIQYF. The rearrangement joins TRBV27 to TRBJ2-4; D might be TRBD1 (6 bases). Trimming took off 4 bases at V and 1 base at J, with 11 bases between the two ends. The CDR3 is 15 amino acids. Germline V gene sequence: CDR1 MNHEY, CDR2 SMNVEV (reference sequence).